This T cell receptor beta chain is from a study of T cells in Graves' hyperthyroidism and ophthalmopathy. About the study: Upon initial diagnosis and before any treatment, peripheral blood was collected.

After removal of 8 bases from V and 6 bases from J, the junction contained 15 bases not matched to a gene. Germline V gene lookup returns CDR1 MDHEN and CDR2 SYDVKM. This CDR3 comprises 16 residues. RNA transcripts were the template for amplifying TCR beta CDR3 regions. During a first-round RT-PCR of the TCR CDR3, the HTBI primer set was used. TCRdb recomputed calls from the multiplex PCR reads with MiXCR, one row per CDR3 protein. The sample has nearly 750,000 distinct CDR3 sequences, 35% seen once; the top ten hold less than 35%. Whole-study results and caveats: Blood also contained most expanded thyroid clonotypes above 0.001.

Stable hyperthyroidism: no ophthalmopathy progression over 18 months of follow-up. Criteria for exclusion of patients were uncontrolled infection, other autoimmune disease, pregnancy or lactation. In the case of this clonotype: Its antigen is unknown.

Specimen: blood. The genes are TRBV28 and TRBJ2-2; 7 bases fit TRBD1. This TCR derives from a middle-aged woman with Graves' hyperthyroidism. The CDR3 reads CASLLAGTVGSGELFF. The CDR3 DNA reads TGTGCCAGCTTACTCGCCGGGACAGTCGGTTCCGGGGAGCTGTTTTTT.